The TCR beta chain under discussion was sequenced for a study of cytomegalovirus exposure and HLA in healthy donors. This clone occurred once. PCR employed 60 Vbeta and 13 Jbeta primers. Profiled with immunoSEQ multiplex PCR; TCRdb holds only in-frame clones, not every one. The table lists under 300,000 clones, around four fifths of them singletons. The donors, nominally healthy at sampling, likely had unrecorded immune exposures. Per the germline V gene, CDR1 is MGHDK and CDR2 is SYGVNS. V was pared by 6 bases and J by 1 base, with 13 bases between. The CDR3 covers 14 residues. The rearrangement joins TRBV25-1 to TRBJ2-7; the D is unclear. Sequencing was done on a sample of PBMCs. This sequence originates from a woman in her forties in good health and CMV-seropositive. CDR3 in DNA: TGTGCCAGCAGCGGGTCGGTTGGGTCCTACGAGCAGTACTTC. It specifies CASSGSVGSYEQYF.